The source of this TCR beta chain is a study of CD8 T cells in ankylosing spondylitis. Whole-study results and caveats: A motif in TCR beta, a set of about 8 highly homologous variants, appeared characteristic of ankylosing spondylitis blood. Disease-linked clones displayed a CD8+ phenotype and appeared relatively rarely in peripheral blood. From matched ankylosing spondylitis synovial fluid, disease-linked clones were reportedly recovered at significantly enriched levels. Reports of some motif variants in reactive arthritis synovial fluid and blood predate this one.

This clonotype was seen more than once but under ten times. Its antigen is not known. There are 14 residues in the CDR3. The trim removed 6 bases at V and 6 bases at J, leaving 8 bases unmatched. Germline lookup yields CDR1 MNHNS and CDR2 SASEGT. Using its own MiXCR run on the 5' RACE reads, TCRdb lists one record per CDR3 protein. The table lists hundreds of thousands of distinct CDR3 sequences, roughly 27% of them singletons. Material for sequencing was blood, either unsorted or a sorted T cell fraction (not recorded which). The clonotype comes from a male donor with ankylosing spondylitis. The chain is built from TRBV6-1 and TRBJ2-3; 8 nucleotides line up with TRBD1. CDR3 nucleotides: TGTGCCAGCAGCCCAGGGGGCCCTTCTGATACGCAGTATTTT. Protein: CASSPGGPSDTQYF.